This T cell receptor (beta chain) was identified during a study of early T cells in non-severe SARS-CoV-2 infection (dated by TCRdb to 2020 to 2023). Describing the broader study: Bulk RNA from unsorted whole blood was used for TCR sequencing, so alpha and beta chains could not be paired. Points the paper makes about the study in general: VDJdb matching was skewed toward anti-spike CD8 responses and likely underestimated virus-specific expansions, missing private and CD4 specificities.

Concerning this clonotype itself: Its antigen target is currently unknown. Base qualities are not provided; no much larger clone lies one nucleotide away.

Library method: 5' RACE. Sequencing was carried out with a NextSeq 500. The TCR library protocol attached unique molecular identifiers to individual cDNA molecules to correct for sequencing error and PCR bias. Both TCR alpha and beta chains were sequenced, and tight co-correlation was observed between alpha and beta sequence abundances in each sample. Per the authors' processing: Decombinator V4 was used to perform V gene, J gene and CDR3 annotation of TCR sequences. Expanded TCRs were defined as changing significantly between any two time points under a Poisson model with p below 0.0001. TCR abundances were normalised to the total number of TCRs sequenced per sample and expressed as counts per million. MAIT TCRs were defined by TRAV1-2 paired with TRAJ12, TRAJ20 or TRAJ33, and iNKT TCRs by TRAV10 paired with TRAJ18. VDJdb, accessed on 1 November 2021, was searched for TCRs annotated for CMV, EBV and SARS-CoV-2, and TCRs annotated for more than one antigen were excluded. In-frame beta chains were kept once TCRdb had trimmed the public reads at Q25 with fastp and called clones with MiXCR. Rows are combined by CDR3 protein, so each entry shows the most common genes and DNA. The V and J calls follow TCRdb's processing rather than the paper's. Present in this sample are some 110,000 distinct CDR3 sequences, about 15% of which were seen just once. The ten largest account for 20% to 25% of the sample.

From cysteine to phenylalanine, the CDR3 is 15 amino acids long. The kept DNA is CDR3 alone, 45 bases in frame from the first base. CDR1 and CDR2 are drawn from the germline V gene: SGHDT, YYEEEE. At the junction V is shortened by 1 base and J by 2 bases, with 10 bases in between. Set within a cohort of healthcare workers in London, UK, this nested case-control study involved weekly PCR testing of nasopharyngeal swabs along with blood sampling. Healthcare workers were enrolled in the week of the UK lockdown, from 23 to 31 March 2020, and were followed every week for up to roughly 16 weeks. This receptor chain uses TRBV5-6 and TRBJ2-1, with the D call perhaps TRBD1 or TRBD2, each one matching 6 bases. The TCR was taken from an adult who was a healthcare worker with PCR-confirmed SARS-CoV-2 infection or an uninfected control (not recorded which). Sequences were obtained from whole blood. The sequenced DNA is TGTGCCAGCAGCTTGCGAGGGGGGACCTACAATGAGCAGTTCTTC. It codes for CASSLRGGTYNEQFF.